Included here is one T cell receptor (beta chain) sequence, with context. This sample was taken from a study of T cell responses to AZD1222 COVID-19 vaccine. Across the whole study: Pooling covered second doses at about 4 or about 12 weeks.

Germline-derived CDR1 and CDR2 are SNHLY and FYNNEI. This CDR3 region has 15 residues. The V gene end was trimmed by 6 bases and the J gene end by 7 bases; junction bases not matched to a gene: 5. Profiled with immunoSEQ multiplex PCR; TCRdb holds only in-frame clones, not every one. The profile shows about 100,000 clones, 93% of them singletons. Sequencing used peripheral blood, obtained on day 0 of AZD1222 vaccination. The genes are TRBV2 and TRBJ2-2; 13 bases map to TRBD2. The clonotype originates from an adult in good health. The CDR3 protein is CASRPGTSGIGELFF. The CDR3 DNA reads TGTGCCAGCAGGCCCGGGACTAGCGGGATCGGGGAGCTGTTTTTT.